This TCR beta chain was recovered during a study of T cells in Graves' hyperthyroidism and ophthalmopathy (dated by TCRdb to 2018 to 2020). About the study as a whole: TCR V-J signatures able to tell the groups apart were searched for in a discovery cohort of 90 to 100 patients, of whom under 45 had Graves' ophthalmopathy and around 56 had stable Graves' hyperthyroidism. Following sampling, methimazole starting at 30 mg daily was given to hyperthyroidism patients, and high-dose intravenous methylprednisolone was given to ophthalmopathy patients. In several Graves' hyperthyroidism patients, the study also compared T-cell repertoires from thyroid tissue with T-cell repertoires from blood. Prospective prediction of ophthalmopathy was tested in an independent validation cohort of approximately 18 hyperthyroidism patients and around 16 patients who later progressed to ophthalmopathy. The paper describes TCR Vbeta CDR3 sequencing of 130 to 150 peripheral blood samples, made up of some 40 ophthalmopathy patients, 70 to 75 hyperthyroidism patients and about 17 progressor patients. The 95 to 100 discovery patients were randomly split 7:3 into training and test sets. Broader findings and caveats from the paper: Most expanded thyroid clonotypes (frequency above 0.001) were also detected in blood, suggesting blood repertoires may reflect thyroid immune responses. In cross-validation, a model built on a 13 V-J signature told ophthalmopathy apart from stable hyperthyroidism with over 85% sensitivity and about 81% specificity, and in testing the same model reached 80%/75%. No statistical method was used to fix the sample size in advance, and group allocation was not hidden from the investigators. In validation, the model predicted progression to ophthalmopathy a median of about 6.5 months before onset, with approximately 70% sensitivity and 72.22% specificity.

The TCR beta CDR3 regions were amplified from RNA transcripts. For the first round of RT-PCR on the TCR CDR3, the HTBI primer set was used together with the Qiagen OneStep RT-PCR kit. Libraries were constructed in a second round of multiplex PCR, after which size selection and purification were performed. Paired-end sequencing of the libraries was performed with 100 bp reads on an Illumina HiSeq2000. The source study handled its data this way. SOAPnuke was used to process the raw data, removing reads that contained adapters or uncalled bases, had a mean Phred below 15, or lacked an exact match to the constant primer or identifier. High-quality paired reads were merged using COPE v1.2.5, and each unique nucleotide sequence was defined as a clonotype. Clonotypes were aligned to IMGT TRBV, TRBD and TRBJ reference segments using MiTCR v1.1. Only V-J combinations with frequency above 0.0001, covering about 99% of repertoires, were analysed. The TCS score was defined as F50 (clonal expansion) divided by E x V (chaos), with BLOSUM62-based TCRdist calculated between CDR3 peptides within each V-J. Welch's t-statistics and random forest reduced several hundred V-J features to 13, which were used in a naive Bayes classifier (R e1071). The public reads were reprocessed in TCRdb via fastp at Q25 and MiXCR, keeping in-frame beta chains. Entries are consolidated by CDR3 protein sequence, retaining the most common genes and DNA. V and J calls and clone size were set by TCRdb, not the authors. For this sample the table gives about 560,000 distinct CDR3 sequences, of which 46% were detected only once. Just under 8.5% of the sample is held by the ten biggest clonotypes.

Relative to germline, V is 7 bases shorter and J is 1 base shorter, with 10 bases between their ends. From the cysteine up to the phenylalanine, the CDR3 has a length of 13 residues. Of all the DNA, just the CDR3 is kept, 39 bases in frame from base 1. According to the germline V gene, CDR1 reads SNHLY and CDR2 reads FYNNEI. Comment on this clonotype: It has no known antigen specificity. The sample holds no much larger clone one base away, and base qualities are not on file.

A patient counted as having stable Graves' hyperthyroidism if no progression to ophthalmopathy occurred over 18 months of follow-up. Hyperthyroidism patients were aged 18 to 65 years and newly diagnosed, with disease duration of less than 2 months. Patients with uncontrolled infections, other autoimmune diseases, pregnancy or lactation were excluded. Diagnoses were based on clinical symptoms, serum thyroxine and TRAb, thyroid ultrasound and orbital computed tomography. Trizol reagent was used to extract total RNA, and RNA quality was then checked on an Agilent 2100 Bioanalyzer. The sequence joins TRBV2 to TRBJ1-1; no confident D gene assignment can be made. The sample was peripheral blood or thyroid tissue (not recorded which). This clonotype originated in a woman between 18 and 29 years old with Graves' hyperthyroidism. Donor details come from another sample of the same person, matched by shared clones. The CDR3 has the sequence CASIVRANTEAFF. Here is the DNA: TGTGCCAGCATTGTAAGGGCGAACACTGAAGCTTTCTTT.